What follows is one T cell receptor (beta chain) and its context. V was pared by 8 bases and J by 5 bases, with 7 bases between. Germline lookup yields CDR1 MNHEY and CDR2 SVGEGT. This CDR3 is built from 10 residues. These data are taken from a study of human T cells and chemical hapten exposure. MiXCR, applied by TCRdb to the RACE reads, yields one record per CDR3 protein. The profile shows about 97,000 distinct CDR3 sequences, around a quarter of them singletons. Noted time point: patch test 3, about 24 weeks after DPC sensitization. Treatment indicated: therapeutic diphenylcyclopropenone sensitization with weekly scalp DPC.

The source of this sequence is a man aged 40-49 years with alopecia areata. Some clones in this sample may be carry-over from other donors' samples. The sample here was whole blood, taken in connection with sensitization to the hapten diphenylcyclopropenone (DPC). The gene calls are TRBV6-2 or TRBV6-3 and TRBJ2-7; D remains unclear. DNA for the CDR3: TGTGCCAGCGGAGAGGACGAGCAGTACTTC. Translating it yields CASGEDEQYF.